A single sample is the source of the 26 T cell receptor beta chains below, sequenced in a study of blood T cell repertoires in COVID-19. Data came from immunoSEQ multiplex PCR; TCRdb stores just in-frame clones and leaves some out. The table lists 150,000 to 180,000 clones, roughly 84% of them singletons, with 9.8% in the top ten. The specimen was peripheral blood. These receptor sequences come from a woman aged 50 to 60 with acute or convalescent COVID-19.

This clone came up once. The V and J genes are TRBV9 and TRBJ2-2; no reliable D call. The germline gives CDR1 SGDLS, CDR2 YYNGEE. The CDR3 covers 14 residues. The V end was cut by 0 bases, the J end by 3 bases, with 6 bases between. In DNA, the CDR3 is TGTGCCAGCAGCGTAGTGGGCTACACCGGGGAGCTGTTTTTT. Translation gives CASSVVGYTGELFF.

This clone occurred once. The chain carries TRBV7-2 and TRBJ1-5; D unresolved. The V end was cut by 2 bases, the J end by 2 bases, with 16 bases between. From germline, CDR1 is SGHTA and CDR2 FQGNSA. The CDR3 sequence is 17 residues long. The CDR3 is CASSLNPVGVGNQPQHF. CDR3 bases: TGTGCCAGCAGCTTAAACCCAGTCGGAGTTGGCAATCAGCCCCAGCATTTT.

The V call is TRBV6-2 or TRBV6-3, the J call TRBJ1-6; D not certain. The CDR3 is 14 amino acids. The V gene lost 5 bases and the J gene lost 0 bases, with 5 bases spanning the gap. The germline CDR1 and CDR2 sequences are MNHEY and SVGEGT. CDR3 protein: CASSRGSYNSPLHF. Here the CDR3 DNA reads TGTGCCAGCAGTCGAGGCTCCTATAATTCACCCCTCCACTTT.

CDR3 in amino acids: CATQTGAPGNTIYF. The CDR3 coding sequence is TGTGCCACTCAGACAGGGGCGCCCGGAAACACCATATATTTT. The V gene is TRBV2, the J gene TRBJ1-3; 8 bases are a match to TRBD1. The V gene end was trimmed by 10 bases and the J gene end by 4 bases; junction bases not matched to a gene: 9. This CDR3 contains 14 residues. Germline CDR1 is SNHLY and CDR2 is FYNNEI.

The chain has TRBV2 and TRBJ1-4; 10 bases match TRBD1. CDR3 length: 16 residues. Looked up from germline, CDR1 is SNHLY and CDR2 is FYNNEI. V was clipped by 4 bases and J by 4 bases; unmatched bases: 6. This CDR3 reads CASSGGQGIGNEKLFF. CDR3 bases: TGTGCCAGCAGTGGGGGACAGGGGATAGGTAATGAAAAACTGTTTTTT.

The chain carries TRBV19 and TRBJ2-3, with a weak D call TRBD1 (6 bases). The CDR3 consists of 16 residues. Germline assignment: CDR1 LNHDA and CDR2 SQIVND (reference sequence). V lost 4 bases, J lost 0 bases, and 14 bases lay in between. The CDR3 region is CASSRDRSISTDTQYF. CDR3 sequence (DNA): TGTGCCAGTAGTAGAGACAGGTCTATCAGCACAGATACGCAGTATTTT.

The V call is TRBV7-2, the J call TRBJ1-2; D ambiguous. Trimming took 4 bases from V and 0 from J, leaving 6 bases between them. The germline V gene has CDR1 SGHTA and CDR2 FQGNSA. This CDR3 has 13 residues. The CDR3 DNA reads TGTGCCAGCAGCTCCCCGGCTAACTATGGCTACACCTTC. It is translated as CASSSPANYGYTF.

The chain combines TRBV6-5 with TRBJ2-7; 8 bases are a match to TRBD2. CDR1 is MNHEY, CDR2 SVGAGI, per germline. Unmatched junction bases numbered 8, after V lost 10 bases and J lost 6 bases. The CDR3 contains 12 residues. Here the CDR3 reads CATTRLALEQYF. The CDR3 DNA reads TGTGCCACGACCAGACTAGCGCTCGAGCAGTACTTC.

The chain has TRBV28 and TRBJ1-1, with 7 bases fitting TRBD1. Germline lookup yields CDR1 MDHEN and CDR2 SYDVKM. The CDR3 spans 11 residues. V shed 3 bases and J 8 bases; nucleotides not matched to a gene: 0. The CDR3 coding sequence is TGTGCCAGCAGTTTGGACAGGGAAGCTTTCTTT. Translating it yields CASSLDREAFF.

The table lists this clone with a few counts. The CDR3 nucleotides read TGTGCCAGCAGCTTAATAGGGGGCTACGAGCAGTACTTC. Amino acid sequence: CASSLIGGYEQYF. The chain links TRBV7-9 to TRBJ2-7; D may be TRBD1 (6 bases). Germline loops: CDR1 SEHNR, CDR2 FQNEAQ (reference sequence). Trimming took off 2 bases at V and 3 bases at J, with 8 bases between the two ends. There are 13 residues in the CDR3.

DNA for the CDR3: TGTGCCAGCAGTAGCTACAGGGGGAACACTGAAGCTTTCTTT. Its protein is CASSSYRGNTEAFF. V is TRBV6-5 and J is TRBJ1-1; TRBD1 aligns across 7 bases. V shed 5 bases and J 1 base; nucleotides not matched to a gene: 4. Germline V gene sequence: CDR1 MNHEY, CDR2 SVGAGI. The CDR3 has 14 amino acids.

This chain joins TRBV4-3 and TRBJ2-7; D is undetermined. The CDR3 is 14 amino acids. The V end lost 0 bases, the J end lost 1 base, and 7 bases lay between the germline ends. Germline V CDR1 and CDR2: LGHNA, YSLEER. The CDR3 nucleotides are TGCGCCAGCAGCCAAGATAGAGATTCCTACGAGCAGTACTTC. This gives the protein CASSQDRDSYEQYF.

The gene calls are TRBV6-4 and TRBJ1-6; the D is unclear. V was trimmed by 5 bases and J by 0 bases, leaving 11 bases between them. CDR3 size: 16 residues. CDR1 MRHNA and CDR2 SNTAGT come from the germline V gene. CDR3 loop: CASSREHFSYNSPLHF. CDR3 in DNA: TGTGCCAGCAGTCGGGAACACTTCTCCTATAATTCACCCCTCCACTTT.

J is TRBJ2-1 and V is TRBV2; TRBD2 matches 13 bases. V lost 4 bases to trimming and J lost 7 bases; unmatched junction nucleotides: 1. The CDR3 covers 14 residues. The germline CDR1 and CDR2 sequences are SNHLY and FYNNEI. The CDR3 spells CASSVLAGGNEQFF. The CDR3 DNA follows: TGTGCCAGCAGTGTACTAGCGGGAGGGAATGAGCAGTTCTTC. The complete variable domain, with remaining parts taken from reference TRBV2 and TRBJ2-1, reads EPEVTQTPSHQVTQMGQEVILRCVPISNHLYFYWYRQILGQKVEFLVSFYNNEISEKSEIFDDQFSVERPDGSNFTLKIRSTKLEDSAMYFCASSVLAGGNEQFFGPGTRLTVL.

The chain couples TRBV5-5 to TRBJ1-2; the match to TRBD1 covers 8 bases. The ends lost 4 bases at V and 4 bases at J; junction bases unmatched: 9. CDR1 SGHKS and CDR2 YYEKEE come from the germline V gene (reference sequence). CDR3 size: 15 residues. CDR3 in DNA: TGTGCCAGCAGCCTGACCGGACAGGGTGCCTATGGCTACACCTTC. Translation: CASSLTGQGAYGYTF.

The rearrangement links TRBV7-2 to TRBJ2-1; tentatively, D is TRBD1 (9 bases). Trimming cost V 8 bases and J 10 bases, with 27 bases left between them. The germline V gene has CDR1 SGHTA and CDR2 FQGNSA. The CDR3 is made up of 16 amino acids. The CDR3 DNA sequence: TGTGCCAGCCGAGCCTCGGGGGGGACAGGGAGGTTGGAGCAGTTCTTC. It specifies CASRASGGTGRLEQFF.

V and J are TRBV27 and TRBJ1-1, with TRBD1 identical over 9 bases. Trimming took 5 bases from V and 6 from J; bases not matched to a gene: 10. Germline lookup yields CDR1 MNHEY and CDR2 SMNVEV (reference sequence). The length of the CDR3 is 15 residues. This CDR3 reads CASSPRQGVRSEAFF. The CDR3 DNA reads as TGTGCCAGCAGTCCCAGACAGGGGGTAAGGTCTGAAGCTTTCTTT.

The J gene is TRBJ2-5, the V gene TRBV7-6, with TRBD2 matching over 9 bases. Trimming took 1 base from V and 1 from J; bases not matched to a gene: 7. CDR1 and CDR2 (germline): SGHVS, FNYEAQ. CDR3 size: 17 residues. Here the CDR3 DNA reads TGTGCCAGCAGCTTAGTTGTAGCGGGGGCCTCCCAAGAGACCCAGTACTTC. Translated, it gives CASSLVVAGASQETQYF.

The rearrangement uses TRBV7-2 and TRBJ2-7, with 11 bases that match TRBD1. This CDR3 contains 15 residues. V lost 3 bases, J lost 1 base, and 2 bases stayed unmatched. Germline lookup yields CDR1 SGHTA and CDR2 FQGNSA. Written as DNA, the CDR3 is TGTGCCAGCAGCTTCGGACAGGGGGCATCCTACGAGCAGTACTTC. It translates to CASSFGQGASYEQYF. The full variable domain, rest sourced from reference TRBV7-2 and TRBJ2-7, is GAGVSQSPSNKVTEKGKDVELRCDPISGHTALYWYRQSLGQGLEFLIYFQGNSAPDKSGLPSDRFSAERTGGSVSTLTIQRTQQEDSAVYLCASSFGQGASYEQYFGPGTRLTVT.

This chain uses TRBV5-4 with TRBJ1-4, with D unclear. Trimming pared 0 bases from V and 7 bases from J, leaving 7 bases between. The CDR3 spans 13 residues. In germline, CDR1 is SGHNT, CDR2 YYREEE (reference sequence). The CDR3 DNA reads TGTGCCAGCAGCTTGGGGGGAGGTGAAAAACTGTTTTTT. Residues: CASSLGGGEKLFF.

The table lists this clone with a count of one. CDR3 DNA sequence: TGCGCCAGCAGCTCCGAAACCTTACAGGACCTGAACACTGAAGCTTTCTTT. Amino acids: CASSSETLQDLNTEAFF. The rearrangement links TRBV5-1 to TRBJ1-1, with D maybe TRBD1 (5 bases). The germline V and J ends were trimmed by 3 bases and 0 bases, with 18 bases remaining between them. CDR3 length equals 17 residues. Germline V gives CDR1 SGHRS, CDR2 YFSETQ.

The V and J genes are TRBV24-1 and TRBJ1-2, with D possibly matching TRBD1 (6 bases). The CDR3 has 13 residues. The ends were cut back, 4 bases at V and 8 bases at J, with 13 bases in the middle. Germline V gives CDR1 KGHDR, CDR2 SFDVKD. The CDR3 region is CATSEAQGMGYTF. CDR3 DNA: TGTGCCACCAGTGAAGCCCAGGGGATGGGCTACACCTTC.

This clone was counted only a few times. The V call is TRBV2, the J call TRBJ2-1, with TRBD1 identical over 8 bases. This CDR3 contains 15 residues. Per germline, CDR1 SNHLY and CDR2 FYNNEI. V shed 5 bases and J 9 bases; nucleotides not matched to a gene: 12. The CDR3, as DNA: TGTGCCAGCAGTCTCAGCGGACAGGGTTTTCGTGAGCAGTTCTTC. It codes for CASSLSGQGFREQFF.

The chain joins TRBV7-9 to TRBJ2-2; 7 bases align to TRBD1. The CDR3 extends over 15 amino acids. Trimming removed 5 bases from V and 3 bases from J; junction bases left unmatched: 6. Germline CDR1 is SEHNR and CDR2 is FQNEAQ (reference sequence). The CDR3 DNA reads as TGTGCCAGCAGCCCTAGGGACAGCCACACCGGGGAGCTGTTTTTT. Its translation is CASSPRDSHTGELFF.

This clone occurred a few times. This chain links TRBV7-9 with TRBJ2-1, with 10 bases identical to TRBD2. This CDR3 has 18 residues. Germline CDR1 reads SEHNR; CDR2 reads FQNEAQ (reference sequence). Unmatched junction bases numbered 16, after V lost 4 bases and J lost 7 bases. In nucleotides, the CDR3 is TGTGCCAGCAGCTCTTCTCTTTTTAACGAGCGGGAGGGGAATGAGCAGTTCTTC. Its translation is CASSSSLFNEREGNEQFF.

V gene TRBV4-2 combines with J gene TRBJ2-7; 7 bases match TRBD1. CDR1 is LGHNA, CDR2 YNFKEQ, per germline. Losses at the gene ends were 0 bases for V and 3 bases for J; bases not matched to a gene: 5. The CDR3 consists of 15 residues. The CDR3 region has the DNA TGTGCCAGCAGCCAAGATAGGGACAGTATCTACGAGCAGTACTTC. Translation: CASSQDRDSIYEQYF.